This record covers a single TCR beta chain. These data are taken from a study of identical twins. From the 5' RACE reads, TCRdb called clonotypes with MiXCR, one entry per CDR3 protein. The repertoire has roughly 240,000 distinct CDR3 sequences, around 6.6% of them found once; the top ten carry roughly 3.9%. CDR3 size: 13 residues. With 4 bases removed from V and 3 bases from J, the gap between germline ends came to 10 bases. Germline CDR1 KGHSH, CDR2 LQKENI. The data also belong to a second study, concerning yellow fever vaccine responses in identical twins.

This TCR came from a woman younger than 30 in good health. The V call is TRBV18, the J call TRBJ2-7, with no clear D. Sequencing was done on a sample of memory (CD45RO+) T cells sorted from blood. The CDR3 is CASSRQQFYEQYV. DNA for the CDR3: TGTGCCAGCTCACGCCAACAATTCTACGAGCAGTACGTC.